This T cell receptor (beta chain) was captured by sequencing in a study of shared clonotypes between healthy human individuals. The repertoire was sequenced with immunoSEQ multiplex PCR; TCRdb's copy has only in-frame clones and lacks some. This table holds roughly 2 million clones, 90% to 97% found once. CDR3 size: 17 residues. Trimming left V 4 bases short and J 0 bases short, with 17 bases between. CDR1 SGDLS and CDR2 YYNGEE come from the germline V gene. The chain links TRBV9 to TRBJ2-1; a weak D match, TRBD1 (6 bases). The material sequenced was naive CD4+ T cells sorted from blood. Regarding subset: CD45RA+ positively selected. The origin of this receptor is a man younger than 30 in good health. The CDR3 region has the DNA TGTGCCAGCAGCTCCACCACAACAGGGCTCTCCTACAATGAGCAGTTCTTC. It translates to CASSSTTTGLSYNEQFF. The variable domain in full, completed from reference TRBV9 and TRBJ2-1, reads DSGVTQTPKHLITATGQRVTLRCSPRSGDLSVYWYQQSLDQGLQFLIQYYNGEERAKGNILERFSAQQFPDLHSELNLSSLELGDSALYFCASSSTTTGLSYNEQFFGPGTRLTVL.